The 12 T cell receptor beta chains reported below all come from one sample, sequenced in a study of vaccination and CD4 T cells after COVID-19. Time point defined: late sampling 161 to 241 days after vaccination in a few convalescent patients. MiXCR, applied by TCRdb to the PCR reads, yields one record per CDR3 protein. This sample has tens of thousands of distinct CDR3 sequences, with 50% found just once. This sample comprised CD4+ T cells from blood, obtained about 7 months after SARS-CoV-2 vaccination. The receptors were gathered from a human donor who had recovered from COVID-19.

V usage is TRBV21-1 and J usage is TRBJ2-1; TRBD2 is the table's D call and was not checked against the DNA. TRBV21-1 represents a pseudogene. The CDR3 consists of 11 residues. CDR3 in amino acids: CARKTSGRQFF. The CDR3 DNA follows: TGTGCCAGAAAAACTAGCGGGCGCCAGTTCTTC.

The chain recombines TRBV14 with TRBJ1-1; a possible D gene is TRBD1 (5 bases). This CDR3 has 14 residues. Germline CDR1 reads SGHDN; CDR2 reads FVKESK. V lost 4 bases and J lost 1, with 10 bases in between. The CDR3 sequence is CASSLGRRNTEAFF. The CDR3, as DNA: TGTGCCAGCAGCCTGGGACGGCGGAACACTGAAGCTTTCTTT.

V is TRBV6-5 and J is TRBJ1-1; 7 bases fit TRBD1. V was clipped by 0 bases and J by 5 bases; unmatched bases: 6. The V gene's germline CDR1 is MNHEY and CDR2 SVGAGI. The CDR3 sequence is 15 residues long. CDR3 loop: CASSYSARGATEAFF. The CDR3 DNA reads TGTGCCAGCAGTTACTCGGCCAGGGGGGCGACTGAAGCTTTCTTT.

The chain couples TRBV7-2 to TRBJ2-5; no clear D gene. Germline lookup yields CDR1 SGHTA and CDR2 FQGNSA. The V gene lost 1 base and the J gene lost 0 bases, with 9 bases spanning the gap. The CDR3 runs 15 residues. The CDR3 bases are TGTGCCAGCAGCTTAGGTACCTGGTACCAAGAGACCCAGTACTTC. Protein product: CASSLGTWYQETQYF.

The V call is TRBV7-3, the J call TRBJ2-2; D is possibly TRBD1 (5 bases). Germline CDR1 SGHTA, CDR2 FQGTGA. V lost 6 bases to trimming and J lost 0 bases, with 8 bases between them. CDR3 length: 14 amino acids. In nucleotides, the CDR3 is TGTGCCAGCAGACGACAGTCGAACACCGGGGAGCTGTTTTTT. Amino acids: CASRRQSNTGELFF.

This chain joins TRBV7-2 and TRBJ2-3, with D perhaps matching TRBD2 (6 bases). V gave up 8 bases and J gave up 2 bases, with 11 bases separating them. This CDR3 has 13 amino acids. The germline V gene has CDR1 SGHTA and CDR2 FQGNSA. CDR3 region: CASAGSATDTQYF. In nucleotides, the CDR3 is TGTGCCAGCGCGGGATCCGCCACAGATACGCAGTATTTT.

V usage is TRBV10-3 and J usage is TRBJ2-5; TRBD2 matches at 7 bases. With 6 bases clipped from V and 2 bases from J, the junction kept 6 bases outside the gene matches. Per germline, CDR1 ENHRY and CDR2 SYGVKD. The CDR3 length is 14 residues. In nucleotides, the CDR3 is TGTGCCATCAGCCCCTTTAGCGGGCAAGAGACCCAGTACTTC. Protein product: CAISPFSGQETQYF.

The V call is TRBV19, the J call TRBJ2-3; 7 bases are shared with TRBD1. Germline CDR1 and CDR2: LNHDA and SQIVND (reference sequence). The J segment lost 4 bases and the V segment lost 7 bases, leaving 8 bases of the junction unmatched. The CDR3 totals 14 residues. DNA of the CDR3: TGTGCCAGTAATCGGCAGGGGGTGGCAGATACGCAGTATTTT. Amino acids: CASNRQGVADTQYF. The entire variable domain, with the rest obtained from reference TRBV19 and TRBJ2-3, is as follows: DGGITQSPKYLFRKEGQNVTLSCEQNLNHDAMYWYRQDPGQGLRLIYYSQIVNDFQKGDIAEGYSVSREKKESFPLTVTSAQKNPTAFYLCASNRQGVADTQYFGPGTRLTVL.

This clonotype was observed a few times. This chain joins TRBV7-2 and TRBJ2-7; D may be TRBD2 (5 bases). This CDR3 is built from 13 residues. Germline V gene sequence: CDR1 SGHTA, CDR2 FQGNSA. V lost 2 bases to trimming and J lost 6 bases, with 11 bases between them. CDR3: CASSLNQGGEQYF. CDR3 DNA: TGTGCCAGCAGCTTAAATCAAGGAGGCGAGCAGTACTTC.

This rearrangement joins TRBV15 to TRBJ1-2; TRBD1 matches at 9 bases. The length of the CDR3 is 17 residues. V lost 2 bases and J lost 3; bases outside the gene matches: 10. Per the germline V gene, CDR1 is LNHNV and CDR2 is YYDKDF (reference sequence). CDR3: CATSRRTPGQGDYGYTF. CDR3 coding DNA: TGTGCCACCAGCAGACGGACCCCGGGACAGGGTGACTATGGCTACACCTTC.

In its sample, this clonotype was seen a few times. The J gene is TRBJ1-5, the V gene TRBV6-1, with D maybe TRBD1 (6 bases). The CDR3 is 15 amino acids. Germline CDR1 reads MNHNS; CDR2 reads SASEGT. In DNA form, the CDR3 reads TGTGCAAGCCGCGGACAGACCCATAGCAATCAGCCCCAGCATTTT. Translation: CASRGQTHSNQPQHF.

This chain uses TRBV6-2 or TRBV6-3 with TRBJ1-5, with D possibly TRBD1 on 6 matching bases. Germline lookup yields CDR1 MNHEY and CDR2 SVGEGT. The CDR3 covers 13 residues. V was cut by 7 bases and J by 5 bases, with 12 bases left in between. CDR3 bases: TGTGCCAGCACGGGGGCCGATTATCAGCCCCAGCATTTT. Translation gives CASTGADYQPQHF.